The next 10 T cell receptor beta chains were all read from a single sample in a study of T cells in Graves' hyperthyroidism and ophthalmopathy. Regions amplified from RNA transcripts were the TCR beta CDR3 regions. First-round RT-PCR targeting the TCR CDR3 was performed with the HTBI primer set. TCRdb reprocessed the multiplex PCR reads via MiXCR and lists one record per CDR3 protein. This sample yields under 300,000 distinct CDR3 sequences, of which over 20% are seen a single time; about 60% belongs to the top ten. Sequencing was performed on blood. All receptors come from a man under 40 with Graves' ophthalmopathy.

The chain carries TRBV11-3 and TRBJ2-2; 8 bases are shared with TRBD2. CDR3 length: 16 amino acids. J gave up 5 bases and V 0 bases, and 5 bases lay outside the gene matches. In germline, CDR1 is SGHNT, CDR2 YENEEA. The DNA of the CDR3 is TGTGCCAGCAGCTTAGATCAGCTAGCGGGTACCGGGGAGCTGTTTTTT. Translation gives CASSLDQLAGTGELFF.

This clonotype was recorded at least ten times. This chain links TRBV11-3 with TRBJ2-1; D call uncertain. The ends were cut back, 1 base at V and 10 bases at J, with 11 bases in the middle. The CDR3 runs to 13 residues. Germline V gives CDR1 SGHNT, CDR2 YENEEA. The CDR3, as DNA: TGTGCCAGCAGCTTAGGTGAGGTGGGCGAGCAGTTCTTC. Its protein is CASSLGEVGEQFF. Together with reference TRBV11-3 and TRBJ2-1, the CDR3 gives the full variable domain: EAGVVQSPRYKIIEKKQPVAFWCNPISGHNTLYWYLQNLGQGPELLIRYENEEAVDDSQLPKDRFSAERLKGVDSTLKIQPAELGDSAVYLCASSLGEVGEQFFGPGTRLTVL.

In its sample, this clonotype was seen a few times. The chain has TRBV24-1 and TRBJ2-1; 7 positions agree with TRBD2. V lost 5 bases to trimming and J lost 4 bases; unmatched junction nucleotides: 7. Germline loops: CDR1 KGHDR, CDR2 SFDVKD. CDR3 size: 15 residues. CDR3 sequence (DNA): TGTGCCACCAGTGGGGAGGGGAGAGATTACAATGAGCAGTTCTTC. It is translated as CATSGEGRDYNEQFF.

The CDR3 loop is CASTYPPGEQYF. The DNA of the CDR3 is TGCGCCAGCACCTACCCGCCTGGCGAGCAGTACTTC. The rearrangement joins TRBV5-1 to TRBJ2-7, with no clear D. CDR1 and CDR2 from the germline V gene are SGHRS and YFSETQ. The V end lost 6 bases, the J end lost 6 bases, and 13 bases lay between the germline ends. The CDR3 covers 12 residues.

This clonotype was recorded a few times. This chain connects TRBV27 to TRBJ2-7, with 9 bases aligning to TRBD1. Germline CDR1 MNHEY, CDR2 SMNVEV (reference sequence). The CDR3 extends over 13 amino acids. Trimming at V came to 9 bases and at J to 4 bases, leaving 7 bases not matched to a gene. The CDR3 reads CASWTGELYEQYF. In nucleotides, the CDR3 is TGTGCCAGTTGGACAGGGGAGTTATACGAGCAGTACTTC.

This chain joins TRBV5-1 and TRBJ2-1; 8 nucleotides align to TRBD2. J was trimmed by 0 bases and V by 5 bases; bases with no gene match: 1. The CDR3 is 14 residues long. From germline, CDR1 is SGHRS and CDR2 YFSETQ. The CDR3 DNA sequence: TGCGCCAGCAGGAGCGGGAGCTCCTACAATGAGCAGTTCTTC. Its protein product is CASRSGSSYNEQFF.

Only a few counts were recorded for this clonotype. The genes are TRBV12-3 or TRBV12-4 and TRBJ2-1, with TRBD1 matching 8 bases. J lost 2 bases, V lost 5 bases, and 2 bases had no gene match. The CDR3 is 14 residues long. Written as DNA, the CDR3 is TGTGCCAGCAGTCCACAGGGGGCCTACAATGAGCAGTTCTTC. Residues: CASSPQGAYNEQFF.

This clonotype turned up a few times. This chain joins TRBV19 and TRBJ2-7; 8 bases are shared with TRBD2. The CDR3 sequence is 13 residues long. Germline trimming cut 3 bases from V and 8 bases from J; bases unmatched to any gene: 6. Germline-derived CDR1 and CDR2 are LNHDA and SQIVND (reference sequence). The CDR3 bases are TGTGCCAGTAGTATGGACGGGAGGGCCAAGCAGTACTTC. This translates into CASSMDGRAKQYF.

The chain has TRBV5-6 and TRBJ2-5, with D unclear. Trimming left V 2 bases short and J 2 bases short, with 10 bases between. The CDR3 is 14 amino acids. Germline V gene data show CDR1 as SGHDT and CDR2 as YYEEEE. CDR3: CASSFGQAQETQYF. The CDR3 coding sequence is TGTGCCAGCAGCTTCGGTCAGGCACAAGAGACCCAGTACTTC.

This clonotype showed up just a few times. CDR3 amino acids: CASSLGTAEQYF. In nucleotides, the CDR3 is TGTGCCAGCAGCCTTGGGACAGCCGAGCAGTACTTC. The chain carries TRBV3-1 and TRBJ2-7; 7 nucleotides agree with TRBD1. The germline V gene has CDR1 LGHDT and CDR2 YNNKEL (reference sequence). Trimming cost V 4 bases and J 6 bases; bases outside gene matches: 3. CDR3 size: 12 residues.